This TCR beta chain was identified in a study of blood T cell repertoires in COVID-19. Background on the study: The samples span acute and convalescent COVID-19 from the United States, Italy and Spain. PBMCs, B-cell-depleted T cells, or T cells were the source of the cDNA or gDNA that made up the material.

J gave up 0 bases and V 6 bases, and 12 bases lay outside the gene matches. CDR1 is KGHSH, CDR2 LQKENI, per germline. The CDR3 runs 18 residues. Original processing notes: Amplified reference gene primers provided the basis for estimating nucleated cell counts. Profiling relied on immunoSEQ multiplex PCR, and the TCRdb table lists in-frame clones only, not all of them. V, J and clone size are those of that table, while D and trimming were read from the DNA. The sample holds 210,000 or so clones, about 80% seen once. Source material: peripheral blood. This clonotype originated in a woman older than 75 with COVID-19, enrolled during active disease. The gene calls are TRBV18 and TRBJ2-3; 10 bases align to TRBD1. The CDR3 loop reads CASSLTGTGALSTDTQYF. In DNA, the CDR3 is TGTGCCAGCTCGCTTACCGGGACAGGGGCTCTTAGCACAGATACGCAGTATTTT.